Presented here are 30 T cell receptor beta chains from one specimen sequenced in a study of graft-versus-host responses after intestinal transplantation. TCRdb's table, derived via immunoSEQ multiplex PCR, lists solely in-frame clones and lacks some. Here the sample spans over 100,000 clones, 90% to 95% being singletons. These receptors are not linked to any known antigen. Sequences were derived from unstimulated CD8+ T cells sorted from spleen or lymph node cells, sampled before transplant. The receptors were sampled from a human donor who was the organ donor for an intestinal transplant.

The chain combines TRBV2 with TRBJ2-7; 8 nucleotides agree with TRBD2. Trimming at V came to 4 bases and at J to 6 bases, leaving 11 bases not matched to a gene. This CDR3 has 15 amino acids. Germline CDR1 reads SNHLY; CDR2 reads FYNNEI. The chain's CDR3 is CASSGAGDLFGEQYF. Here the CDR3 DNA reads TGTGCCAGCAGTGGAGCGGGAGACTTGTTTGGCGAGCAGTACTTC.

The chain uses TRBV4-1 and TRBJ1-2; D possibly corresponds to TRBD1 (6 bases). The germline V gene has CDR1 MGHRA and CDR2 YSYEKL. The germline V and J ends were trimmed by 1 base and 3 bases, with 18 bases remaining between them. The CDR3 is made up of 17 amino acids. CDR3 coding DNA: TGCGCCAGCAGCCAAGGCCCCGGACAGACGACCTACTATGGCTACACCTTC. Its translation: CASSQGPGQTTYYGYTF.

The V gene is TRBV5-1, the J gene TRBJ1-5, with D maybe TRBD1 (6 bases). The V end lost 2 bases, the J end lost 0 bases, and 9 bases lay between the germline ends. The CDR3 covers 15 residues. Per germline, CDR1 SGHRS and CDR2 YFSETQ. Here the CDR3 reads CASSLGGLSNQPQHF. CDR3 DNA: TGCGCCAGCAGCTTAGGGGGTCTTAGCAATCAGCCCCAGCATTTT.

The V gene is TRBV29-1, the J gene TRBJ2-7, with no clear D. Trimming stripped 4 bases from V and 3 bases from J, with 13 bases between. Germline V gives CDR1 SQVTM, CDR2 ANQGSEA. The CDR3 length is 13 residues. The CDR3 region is CSVAGGPGYEQYF. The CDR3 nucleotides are TGCAGCGTTGCTGGCGGACCAGGCTACGAGCAGTACTTC.

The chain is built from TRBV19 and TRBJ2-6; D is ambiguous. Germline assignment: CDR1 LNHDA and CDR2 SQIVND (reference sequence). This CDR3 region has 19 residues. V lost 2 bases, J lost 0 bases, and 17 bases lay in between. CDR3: CASSILQPEIYSGANVLTF. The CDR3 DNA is TGTGCCAGTAGTATACTCCAGCCAGAAATATACTCTGGGGCCAACGTCCTGACTTTC.

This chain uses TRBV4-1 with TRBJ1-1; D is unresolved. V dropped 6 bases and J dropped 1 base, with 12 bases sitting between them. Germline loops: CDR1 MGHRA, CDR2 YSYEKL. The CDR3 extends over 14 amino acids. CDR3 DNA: TGCGCCAGCAGTGCTAGAAACAGGAACACTGAAGCTTTCTTT. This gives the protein CASSARNRNTEAFF.

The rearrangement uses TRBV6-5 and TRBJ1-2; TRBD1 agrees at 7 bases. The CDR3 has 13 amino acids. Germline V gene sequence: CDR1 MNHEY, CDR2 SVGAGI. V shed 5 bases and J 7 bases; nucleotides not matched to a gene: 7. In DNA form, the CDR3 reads TGTGCCAGCAGTCAAGGGACAGCCGCTGGCTACACCTTC. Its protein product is CASSQGTAAGYTF.

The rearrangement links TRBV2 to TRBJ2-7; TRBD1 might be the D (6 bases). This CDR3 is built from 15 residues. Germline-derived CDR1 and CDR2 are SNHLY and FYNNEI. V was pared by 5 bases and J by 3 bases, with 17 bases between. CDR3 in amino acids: CASSNLPDSNYEQYF. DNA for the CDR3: TGTGCCAGCAGTAACTTACCGGACAGCAACTACGAGCAGTACTTC.

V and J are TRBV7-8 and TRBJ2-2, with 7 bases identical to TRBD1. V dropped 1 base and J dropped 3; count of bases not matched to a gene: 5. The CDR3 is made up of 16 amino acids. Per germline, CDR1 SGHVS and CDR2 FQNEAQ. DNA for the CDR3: TGTGCCAGCAGCTTAGGGACAGGTTTGGACACCGGGGAGCTGTTTTTT. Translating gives CASSLGTGLDTGELFF.

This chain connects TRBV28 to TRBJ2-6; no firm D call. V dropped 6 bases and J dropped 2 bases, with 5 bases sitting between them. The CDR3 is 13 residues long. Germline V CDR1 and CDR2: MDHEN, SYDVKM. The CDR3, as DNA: TGTGCCAGCAGGACTGCTGGGGCCAACGTCCTGACTTTC. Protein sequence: CASRTAGANVLTF.

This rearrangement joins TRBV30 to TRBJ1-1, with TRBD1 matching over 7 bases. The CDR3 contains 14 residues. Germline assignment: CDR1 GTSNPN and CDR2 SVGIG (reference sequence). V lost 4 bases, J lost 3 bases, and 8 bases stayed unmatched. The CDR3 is CAWTHRQGDTEAFF. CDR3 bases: TGTGCCTGGACTCATAGACAGGGCGACACTGAAGCTTTCTTT.

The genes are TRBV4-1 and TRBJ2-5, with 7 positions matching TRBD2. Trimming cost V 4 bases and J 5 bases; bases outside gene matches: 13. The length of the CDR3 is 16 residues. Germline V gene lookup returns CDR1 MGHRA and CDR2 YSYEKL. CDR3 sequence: CASSLGRGGSGETQYF. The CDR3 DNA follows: TGCGCCAGCAGCCTCGGTCGAGGCGGGAGCGGGGAGACCCAGTACTTC.

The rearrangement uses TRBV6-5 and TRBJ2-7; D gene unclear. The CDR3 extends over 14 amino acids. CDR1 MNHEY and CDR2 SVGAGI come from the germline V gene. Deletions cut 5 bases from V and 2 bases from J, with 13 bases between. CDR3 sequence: CASSAALWAYEQYF. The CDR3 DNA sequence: TGTGCCAGCAGTGCGGCGTTATGGGCCTACGAGCAGTACTTC.

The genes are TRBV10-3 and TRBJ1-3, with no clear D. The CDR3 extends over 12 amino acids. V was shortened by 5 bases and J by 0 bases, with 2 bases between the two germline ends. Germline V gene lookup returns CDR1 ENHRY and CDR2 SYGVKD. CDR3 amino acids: CAISLSGNTIYF. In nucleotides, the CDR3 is TGTGCCATCAGTCTCTCTGGAAACACCATATATTTT.

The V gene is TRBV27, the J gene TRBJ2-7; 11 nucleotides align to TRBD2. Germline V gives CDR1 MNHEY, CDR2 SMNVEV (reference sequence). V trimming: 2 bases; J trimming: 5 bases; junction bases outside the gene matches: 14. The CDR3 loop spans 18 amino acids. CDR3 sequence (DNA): TGTGCCAGCAGTTTAGCGACCTATACTAGCGGGAGAGCCCACGAGCAGTACTTC. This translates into CASSLATYTSGRAHEQYF.

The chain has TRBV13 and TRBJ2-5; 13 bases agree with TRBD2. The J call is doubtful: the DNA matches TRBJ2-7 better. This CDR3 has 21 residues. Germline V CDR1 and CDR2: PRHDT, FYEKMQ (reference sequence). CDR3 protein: CASSHTSGWQGTSGNIYEQYF. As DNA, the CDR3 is TGTGCCAGCAGTCATACTTCTGGTTGGCAGGGGACTAGCGGGAACATCTACGAGCAGTACTTC.

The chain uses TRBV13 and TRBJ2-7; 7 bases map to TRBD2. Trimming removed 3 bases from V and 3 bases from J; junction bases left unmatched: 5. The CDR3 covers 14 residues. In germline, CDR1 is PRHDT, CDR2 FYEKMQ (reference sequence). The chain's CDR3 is CASSFGLGHYEQYF. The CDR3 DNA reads TGTGCCAGCAGCTTCGGACTAGGGCACTACGAGCAGTACTTC.

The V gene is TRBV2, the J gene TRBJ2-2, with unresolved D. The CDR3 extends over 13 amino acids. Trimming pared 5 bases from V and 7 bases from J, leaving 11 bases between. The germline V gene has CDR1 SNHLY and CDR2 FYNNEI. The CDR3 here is CASSPGPRGELFF. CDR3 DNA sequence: TGTGCCAGCAGTCCGGGCCCCCGCGGGGAGCTGTTTTTT.

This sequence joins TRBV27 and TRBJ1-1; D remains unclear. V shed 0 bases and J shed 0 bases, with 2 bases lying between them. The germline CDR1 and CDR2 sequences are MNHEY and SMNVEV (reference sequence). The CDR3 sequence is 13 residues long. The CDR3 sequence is CASSLSLNTEAFF. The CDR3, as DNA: TGTGCCAGCAGTTTATCCCTGAACACTGAAGCTTTCTTT.

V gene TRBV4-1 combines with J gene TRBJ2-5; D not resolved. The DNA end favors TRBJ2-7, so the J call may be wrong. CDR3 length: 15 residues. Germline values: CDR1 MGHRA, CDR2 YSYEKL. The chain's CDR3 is CASSQVFGGAYEQYF. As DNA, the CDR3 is TGCGCCAGCAGCCAAGTTTTCGGCGGAGCCTACGAGCAGTACTTC.

This CDR3 reads CASSQVGDSGNIQYF. The DNA for the CDR3 is TGCGCCAGCAGCCAAGTTGGGGACTCAGGGAACATTCAGTACTTC. The chain employs TRBV4-1 and TRBJ2-4; tentatively, D is TRBD2 (6 bases). With 1 base removed from V and 7 bases from J, the gap between germline ends came to 14 bases. CDR1 and CDR2 from the germline V gene are MGHRA and YSYEKL. The CDR3 contains 15 residues.

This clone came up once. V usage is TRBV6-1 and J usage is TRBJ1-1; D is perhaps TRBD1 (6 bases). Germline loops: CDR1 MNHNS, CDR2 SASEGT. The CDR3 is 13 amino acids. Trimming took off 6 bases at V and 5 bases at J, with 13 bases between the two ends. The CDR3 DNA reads TGTGCCAGCAGCTCCCTCAGGGGAACTGAAGCTTTCTTT. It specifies CASSSLRGTEAFF.

Written as DNA, the CDR3 is TGTGCCAGCAGCTCCTTGCACGGGGGGTTCACCGGGGAGCTGTTTTTT. Encoded protein: CASSSLHGGFTGELFF. The chain links TRBV13 to TRBJ2-2, with 7 bases matching TRBD2. V was pared by 4 bases and J by 4 bases, with 9 bases of the junction left unmatched. The germline V gene encodes CDR1 PRHDT and CDR2 FYEKMQ (reference sequence). The CDR3 spans 16 residues.

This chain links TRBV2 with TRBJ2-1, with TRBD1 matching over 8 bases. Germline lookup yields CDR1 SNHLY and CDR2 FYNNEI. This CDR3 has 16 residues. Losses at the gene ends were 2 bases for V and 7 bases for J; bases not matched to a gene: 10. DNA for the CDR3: TGTGCCAGCAGTGAACCACCAGGGGGCGGTAGAAATGAGCAGTTCTTC. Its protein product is CASSEPPGGGRNEQFF.

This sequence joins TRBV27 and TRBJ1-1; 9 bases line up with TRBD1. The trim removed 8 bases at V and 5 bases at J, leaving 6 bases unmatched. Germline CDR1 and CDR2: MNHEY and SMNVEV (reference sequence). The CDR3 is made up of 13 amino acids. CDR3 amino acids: CASGTGRGTEAFF. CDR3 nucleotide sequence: TGTGCCAGCGGGACAGGGAGGGGTACTGAAGCTTTCTTT.

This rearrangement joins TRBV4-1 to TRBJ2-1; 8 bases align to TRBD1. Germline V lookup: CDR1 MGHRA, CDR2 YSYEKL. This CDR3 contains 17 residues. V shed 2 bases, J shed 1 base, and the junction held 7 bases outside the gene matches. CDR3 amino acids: CASSQLLQGVSYNEQFF. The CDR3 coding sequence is TGCGCCAGCAGCCAACTCCTACAGGGGGTATCCTACAATGAGCAGTTCTTC.

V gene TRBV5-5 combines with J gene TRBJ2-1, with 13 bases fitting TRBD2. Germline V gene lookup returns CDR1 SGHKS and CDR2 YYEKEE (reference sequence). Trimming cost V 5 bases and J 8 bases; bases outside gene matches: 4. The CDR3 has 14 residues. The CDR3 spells CASSPGLAGHEQFF. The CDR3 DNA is TGTGCCAGCAGTCCGGGACTAGCGGGACATGAGCAGTTCTTC. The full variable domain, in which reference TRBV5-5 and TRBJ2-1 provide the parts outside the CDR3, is DAGVTQSPTHLIKTRGQQVTLRCSPISGHKSVSWYQQVLGQGPQFIFQYYEKEERGRGNFPDRFSARQFPNYSSELNVNALLLGDSALYLCASSPGLAGHEQFFGPGTRLTVL.

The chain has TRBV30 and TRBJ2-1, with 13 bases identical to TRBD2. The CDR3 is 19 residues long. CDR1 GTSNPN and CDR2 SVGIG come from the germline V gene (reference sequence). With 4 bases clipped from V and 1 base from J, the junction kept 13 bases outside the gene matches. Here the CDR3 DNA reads TGTGCCTGGATCTTGGGACTAGCGGGACCATGGGGATCCTACAATGAGCAGTTCTTC. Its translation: CAWILGLAGPWGSYNEQFF.

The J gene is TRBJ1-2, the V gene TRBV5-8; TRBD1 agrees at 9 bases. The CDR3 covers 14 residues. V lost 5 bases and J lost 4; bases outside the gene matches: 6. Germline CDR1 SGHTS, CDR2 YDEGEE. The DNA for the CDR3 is TGTGCCAGCAGAAAAGACAGGGGGATCTATGGCTACACCTTC. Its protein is CASRKDRGIYGYTF. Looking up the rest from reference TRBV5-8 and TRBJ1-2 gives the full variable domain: EAGVTQSPTHLIKTRGQQATLRCSPISGHTSVYWYQQALGLGLQFLLWYDEGEERNRGNFPPRFSGRQFPNYSSELNVNALELEDSALYLCASRKDRGIYGYTFGSGTRLTVV.

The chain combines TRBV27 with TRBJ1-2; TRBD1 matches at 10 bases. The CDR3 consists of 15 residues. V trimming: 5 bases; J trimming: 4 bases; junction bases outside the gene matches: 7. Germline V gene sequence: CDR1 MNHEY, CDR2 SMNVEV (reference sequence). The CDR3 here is CASSQTGGRSYGYTF. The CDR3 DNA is TGTGCCAGCAGTCAGACAGGGGGCAGAAGCTATGGCTACACCTTC.